The rows below give T cell receptor beta chains drawn from one sample of a study of shared clonotypes between healthy human individuals. The protocol was immunoSEQ multiplex PCR, while the TCRdb copy is restricted to in-frame clones and leaves out a portion. The data hold about 2,500,000 clones, with more than 80% observed a single time. Sequenced: naive CD4+ T cells sorted from blood. The source of these receptors is a man younger than 35 in good health. CDR3s include the opening cysteine and the closing phenylalanine or tryptophan. D genes are given only for firm matches. Size is stated for part of the rows, as once, few or many counts, or as a class when the clone is expanded.

size,D,V,J,CDR3,DNA
-,TRBD2,TRBV7-2,TRBJ2-1,CASSLRTSPLFWNEQFF,TGTGCCAGCAGCTTGCGGACTAGCCCTCTGTTTTGGAATGAGCAGTTCTTC
-,-,TRBV13,TRBJ2-3,CASSFGGPGTDTQYF,TGTGCCAGCAGCTTCGGGGGCCCGGGGACAGATACGCAGTATTTT
-,TRBD2,TRBV6-5,TRBJ2-7,CASRVSGNGYEQYF,TGTGCCAGCAGGGTTAGCGGGAATGGCTACGAGCAGTACTTC
-,-,TRBV10-3,TRBJ2-5,CAISVETGSETQYF,TGTGCCATCAGTGTCGAAACAGGTTCAGAGACCCAGTACTTC
once,TRBD2,TRBV2,TRBJ2-5,CATAGAWETQYF,TGTGCCACCGCGGGAGCCTGGGAGACCCAGTACTTC
-,-,TRBV11-2,TRBJ1-4,CASSRALGAGEKLFF,TGTGCCAGCAGCCGAGCCCTGGGGGCCGGGGAAAAACTGTTTTTT
-,-,TRBV27,TRBJ2-3,CASSLKGGRGADTQYF,TGTGCCAGCAGTTTAAAAGGAGGGAGGGGGGCAGATACGCAGTATTTT
few,-,TRBV2,TRBJ1-2,CASSESESYGYTF,TGTGCCAGCAGTGAGTCAGAGTCTTATGGCTACACCTTC
-,TRBD2,TRBV30,TRBJ2-2,CAWSRSRGTSGRRSDTGELFF,TGTGCCTGGAGCCGCTCCCGCGGGACTAGCGGGAGGCGGTCGGACACCGGGGAGCTGTTTTTT
-,-,TRBV19,TRBJ1-2,CASSRPEGPHSRGYTF,TGTGCCAGTAGCCGCCCGGAGGGACCCCATAGTCGAGGCTACACCTTC
-,-,TRBV6-1,TRBJ1-2,CAVSTGYGYTF,TGTGCCGTTTCGACGGGCTATGGCTACACCTTC
-,-,TRBV5-1,TRBJ1-1,CASSWGDSREAFF,TGCGCCAGCAGCTGGGGGGATTCCCGTGAAGCTTTCTTT
-,-,TRBV19,TRBJ1-1,CASSIGRARSSNTEAFF,TGTGCCAGTAGTATAGGTCGCGCGAGGAGTTCGAACACTGAAGCTTTCTTT
-,-,TRBV7-2,TRBJ2-2,CASSLVGGVNTGELFF,TGTGCCAGCAGCTTAGTAGGCGGGGTGAACACCGGGGAGCTGTTTTTT
few,TRBD1,TRBV28,TRBJ1-4,CASGKGDRREKLFF,TGTGCCAGCGGAAAAGGGGACAGAAGGGAAAAACTGTTTTTT
-,TRBD2,TRBV27,TRBJ2-3,CASSNLGRAGGADTQYF,TGTGCCAGCAGCAACCTGGGGAGAGCGGGGGGCGCAGATACGCAGTATTTT
-,TRBD1,TRBV27,TRBJ2-2,CASRRDRGNTGELFF,TGTGCCAGCAGGCGGGACAGGGGGAACACCGGGGAGCTGTTTTTT
once,TRBD1,TRBV6-5,TRBJ2-4,CASRQGLQNIQYF,TGTGCCAGCAGACAGGGGTTGCAAAACATTCAGTACTTC
-,TRBD2,TRBV6-6,TRBJ2-5,CASSSLLAGQETQYF,TGTGCCAGCAGTTCCCTCCTAGCGGGGCAAGAGACCCAGTACTTC
once,-,TRBV5-5,TRBJ2-6,CASSGGPGNSGANVLTF,TGTGCCAGCAGCGGAGGGCCAGGGAACTCTGGGGCCAACGTCCTGACTTTC
-,TRBD1,TRBV28,TRBJ1-5,CASTAGQGNQPQHF,TGTGCCAGCACCGCCGGACAGGGGAATCAGCCCCAGCATTTT
-,-,TRBV11-1,TRBJ2-1,CASSLGQGYEQFF,TGTGCCAGCAGCTTGGGCCAGGGCTATGAGCAGTTCTTC
-,TRBD1,TRBV9,TRBJ1-6,CASTRSGGQGENSPLHF,TGTGCCAGCACCCGTAGTGGGGGGCAGGGGGAGAATTCACCCCTCCACTTT
-,TRBD1,TRBV10-3,TRBJ1-4,CAISATGTENEKLFF,TGTGCCATCAGTGCCACCGGGACAGAAAATGAAAAACTGTTTTTT
-,-,TRBV28,TRBJ1-1,CASSLGDPLTEAFF,TGTGCCAGCAGTCTTGGGGACCCACTGACTGAAGCTTTCTTT
-,-,TRBV7-2,TRBJ2-7,CASSLGTRTGEQYF,TGTGCCAGCAGCTTAGGGACAAGAACGGGGGAGCAGTACTTC
-,TRBD1,TRBV28,TRBJ1-2,CASRREPGGQGASGYTF,TGTGCCAGCAGGCGTGAACCGGGGGGACAGGGGGCATCTGGCTACACCTTC
-,-,TRBV5-1,TRBJ2-2,CASSLRPTGNQGELFF,TGCGCCAGCAGCTTACGACCCACAGGGAACCAGGGGGAGCTGTTTTTT
once,-,TRBV5-1,TRBJ2-3,CASTQGVLAGESDTQYF,TGCGCCAGCACCCAGGGGGTATTGGCGGGAGAATCAGATACGCAGTATTTT
-,TRBD1,TRBV27,TRBJ2-4,CARAKHRGANENIQYF,TGTGCCCGGGCGAAACACAGGGGAGCCAATGAAAACATTCAGTACTTC
-,-,TRBV7-9,TRBJ2-5,CASSLVATRSETQYF,TGTGCCAGCAGCTTAGTCGCGACGAGATCAGAGACCCAGTACTTC
-,TRBD2,TRBV7-9,TRBJ2-1,CASSEAGSLYNEQFF,TGTGCCAGCAGCGAAGCGGGATCGCTTTACAATGAGCAGTTCTTC
-,TRBD2,TRBV7-7,TRBJ2-1,CASSLAVGGNSYNEQFF,TGTGCTAGCAGCTTAGCGGTGGGGGGGAACTCCTACAATGAGCAGTTCTTC
-,-,TRBV7-9,TRBJ2-7,CASSHWGISYEQYF,TGTGCCAGCAGCCATTGGGGGATCTCCTACGAGCAGTACTTC
-,-,TRBV7-9,TRBJ1-4,CASSPVGTGRGEKLFF,TGTGCCAGCAGCCCTGTCGGTACAGGGAGGGGAGAAAAACTGTTTTTT
-,TRBD2,TRBV5-1,TRBJ2-1,CASSEGGSYNEQFF,TGCGCCAGCAGCGAGGGAGGGTCCTACAATGAGCAGTTCTTC
-,TRBD1,TRBV30,TRBJ1-5,CAWDRANSNQPQHF,TGTGCCTGGGACAGGGCGAATAGCAATCAGCCCCAGCATTTT
few,-,TRBV30,TRBJ2-2,CAWSVQNTGELFF,TGTGCCTGGAGTGTACAGAACACCGGGGAGCTGTTTTTT
-,TRBD1,TRBV5-1,TRBJ1-5,CASSLKQGASHSNQPQHF,TGCGCCAGCAGCTTGAAGCAGGGGGCCTCTCATAGCAATCAGCCCCAGCATTTT
-,-,TRBV6-5,TRBJ2-2,CASSTRIGTGELFF,TGTGCCAGCAGTACCCGAATTGGCACCGGGGAGCTGTTTTTT
-,-,TRBV7-9,TRBJ1-3,CAAQLVGGAGGNTIYF,TGTGCCGCCCAATTAGTCGGGGGCGCGGGTGGAAACACCATATATTTT
-,-,TRBV28,TRBJ1-5,CASSFGGGYSNQPQHF,TGTGCCAGCAGTTTTGGGGGCGGGTATAGCAATCAGCCCCAGCATTTT
-,-,TRBV27,TRBJ2-5,CASSLLVCAERVIKETQYF,TGTGCCAGCAGTTTACTAGTTTGCGCGGAGCGGGTGATTAAAGAGACCCAGTACTTC
-,-,TRBV6-1,TRBJ1-2,CASIDLYGYTF,TGTGCCAGCATAGACCTTTATGGCTACACCTTC
-,TRBD1,TRBV7-9,TRBJ1-6,CASSLATGGTYNSPLHF,TGTGCCAGCAGCTTAGCGACAGGGGGTACCTATAATTCACCCCTCCACTTT
few,-,TRBV7-2,TRBJ1-1,CASSLDRRGTEAFF,TGTGCCAGCAGCTTAGATAGGAGGGGCACTGAAGCTTTCTTT
-,-,TRBV6-6,TRBJ1-1,CASSYEGRQGEAFF,TGTGCCAGCAGTTATGAGGGTCGGCAGGGAGAAGCTTTCTTT
-,TRBD2,TRBV7-9,TRBJ2-3,CASSQRTSLDTQYF,TGTGCCAGCAGCCAGCGGACTAGTTTAGATACGCAGTATTTT
-,TRBD1,TRBV6-1,TRBJ2-7,CASVQDRGLNYEQYF,TGTGCCAGTGTCCAAGACAGGGGGCTCAACTACGAGCAGTACTTC
-,TRBD2,TRBV7-2,TRBJ2-1,CASSPGLAGRDEQFF,TGTGCCAGCAGCCCGGGACTAGCGGGAAGGGATGAGCAGTTCTTC
-,TRBD1,TRBV10-3,TRBJ1-5,CAISDGDRGQHF,TGTGCCATCAGTGATGGGGACAGGGGCCAGCATTTT
-,-,TRBV10-3,TRBJ1-5,CAVGGGGNQPQHF,TGTGCCGTCGGAGGGGGTGGCAATCAGCCCCAGCATTTT
-,-,TRBV6-6,TRBJ1-5,CASSYVAGGNQPQHF,TGTGCCAGCAGTTACGTGGCAGGGGGCAATCAGCCCCAGCATTTT
-,-,TRBV6-5,TRBJ1-3,CASSYSGGPGNTIYF,TGTGCCAGCAGTTACTCAGGGGGTCCTGGAAACACCATATATTTT
-,TRBD1,TRBV30,TRBJ2-7,CAWSGDPGQGEQYF,TGTGCCTGGAGTGGCGACCCGGGACAGGGCGAGCAGTACTTC
-,-,TRBV5-6,TRBJ2-1,CASSLRPGDEQFF,TGTGCCAGCAGCTTGCGGCCCGGGGATGAGCAGTTCTTC
once,-,TRBV27,TRBJ1-6,CASSLSGYGLTPLHF,TGTGCCAGCAGTTTATCGGGCTACGGGCTAACACCCCTCCACTTT
-,-,TRBV11-3,TRBJ2-1,CASSPGGYNEQFF,TGTGCCAGCAGCCCTGGTGGGTACAATGAGCAGTTCTTC
-,TRBD2,TRBV5-4,TRBJ2-5,CASSQGLAGGQETQYF,TGTGCCAGCAGTCAGGGACTAGCGGGGGGCCAAGAGACCCAGTACTTC
once,-,TRBV7-2,TRBJ2-7,CASSSTWYRVDEQYF,TGTGCCAGCAGCTCCACGTGGTACAGGGTGGACGAGCAGTACTTC